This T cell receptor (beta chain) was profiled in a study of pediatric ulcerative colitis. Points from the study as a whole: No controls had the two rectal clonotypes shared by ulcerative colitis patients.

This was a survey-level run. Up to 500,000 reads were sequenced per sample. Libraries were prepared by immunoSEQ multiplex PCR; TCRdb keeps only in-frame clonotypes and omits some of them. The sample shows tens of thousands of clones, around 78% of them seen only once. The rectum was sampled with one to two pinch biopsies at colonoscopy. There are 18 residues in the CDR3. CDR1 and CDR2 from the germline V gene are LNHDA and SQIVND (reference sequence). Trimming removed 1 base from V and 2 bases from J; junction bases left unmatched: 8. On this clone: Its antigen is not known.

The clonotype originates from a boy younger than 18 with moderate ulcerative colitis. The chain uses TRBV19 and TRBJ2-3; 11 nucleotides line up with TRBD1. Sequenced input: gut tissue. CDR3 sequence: CASSIARTGGIPTDTQYF. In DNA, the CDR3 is TGTGCCAGTAGTATAGCCAGGACAGGGGGCATACCCACAGATACGCAGTATTTT.